The 32 T cell receptor beta chains listed next were all sequenced from one sample in a study of CD8 T cells in Susac syndrome. After extraction with the RNeasy kit, roughly 0.5 to 1 ug of the RNA was reverse transcribed using random hexamers. TCRdb itself ran the immunoSEQ multiplex PCR reads through MiXCR, one entry per CDR3 protein. The profile shows approximately 190,000 distinct CDR3 sequences, 90% to 95% of them singletons. Material: CD4+ T cells from PBMCs. These receptors were obtained from a human donor with Susac syndrome.

The chain uses TRBV30 and TRBJ2-5; TRBD2 matches at 7 bases. This CDR3 region has 13 residues. Germline CDR1 GTSNPN, CDR2 SVGIG (reference sequence). After removal of 1 base from V and 4 bases from J, the junction contained 3 bases not matched to a gene. The CDR3 DNA reads as TGTGCCTGGAGTGGACTAGCAGCAGAGACCCAGTACTTC. Translation gives CAWSGLAAETQYF.

CDR3 DNA: TGCAGCGTTGGGGGACTAGCGGGCGGGGAGCTGTTTTTT. It yields the protein CSVGGLAGGELFF. V gene TRBV29-1 combines with J gene TRBJ2-2; 12 bases are shared with TRBD2. The CDR3 length is 13 residues. V gave up 4 bases and J gave up 7 bases; unmatched junction bases: 1. The germline CDR1 and CDR2 sequences are SQVTM and ANQGSEA.

The V and J genes are TRBV30 and TRBJ2-1; 9 bases align to TRBD1. There are 14 residues in the CDR3. Germline CDR1 is GTSNPN and CDR2 is SVGIG (reference sequence). V shed 8 bases and J 6 bases; nucleotides not matched to a gene: 11. The CDR3 protein is CAAIRQGVINEQFF. CDR3 in DNA: TGTGCCGCAATACGACAGGGGGTAATCAATGAGCAGTTCTTC.

This clonotype occurred once. The chain has TRBV18 and TRBJ1-5; D call uncertain. The V end was cut by 2 bases, the J end by 1 base, with 9 bases between. Germline V gene lookup returns CDR1 KGHSH and CDR2 LQKENI. The CDR3 runs 15 residues. Here the CDR3 DNA reads TGTGCCAGCTCACCAGGGGAGGTGAGCAATCAGCCCCAGCATTTT. This translates into CASSPGEVSNQPQHF.

This rearrangement joins TRBV9 to TRBJ2-2; D is perhaps TRBD1 or TRBD2 (5 bases each). The CDR3 is made up of 16 amino acids. Germline V CDR1 and CDR2: SGDLS, YYNGEE. Trimming left V 0 bases short and J 4 bases short, with 13 bases between. In DNA, the CDR3 is TGTGCCAGCAGCGTAGACCCGGGGCCTGGCACCGGGGAGCTGTTTTTT. It specifies CASSVDPGPGTGELFF.

The chain employs TRBV28 and TRBJ2-7; 13 bases align to TRBD2. J gave up 3 bases and V 6 bases, and 8 bases lay outside the gene matches. Per the germline V gene, CDR1 is MDHEN and CDR2 is SYDVKM. The length of the CDR3 is 16 residues. In nucleotides, the CDR3 is TGTGCCAGCAGCCCCGGGACTAGCGGGAAGCACTACGAGCAGTACTTC. Translation: CASSPGTSGKHYEQYF.

V gene TRBV12-3 or TRBV12-4 combines with J gene TRBJ2-2, with TRBD1 as a possible D gene (6 bases). The CDR3 has 15 amino acids. V was cut by 6 bases and J by 3 bases, with 14 bases left in between. The CDR3: CASRPDSTHTGELFF. The CDR3 DNA reads TGTGCCAGCAGGCCGGACAGTACTCACACCGGGGAGCTGTTTTTT.

This sequence joins TRBV6-5 and TRBJ1-6, with unresolved D. V was cut by 6 bases and J by 10 bases, with 13 bases left in between. CDR1 and CDR2 (germline): MNHEY, SVGAGI. The CDR3 has 13 residues. CDR3 bases: TGTGCCAGCAGATCCACGAACAAATCACCCCTCCACTTT. Its translation: CASRSTNKSPLHF.

The chain employs TRBV3-1 and TRBJ2-3; D ambiguous. Per germline, CDR1 LGHDT and CDR2 YNNKEL (reference sequence). This CDR3 contains 14 residues. The V end was cut by 3 bases, the J end by 2 bases, with 9 bases between. The CDR3: CASSQRPDTDTQYF. The DNA of the CDR3 is TGTGCCAGCAGCCAGAGGCCAGACACAGATACGCAGTATTTT.

The chain joins TRBV11-3 to TRBJ2-5, with 8 bases aligning to TRBD1. J gave up 5 bases and V 1 base, and 3 bases lay outside the gene matches. CDR3 length equals 14 residues. CDR1 and CDR2 from the germline V gene are SGHNT and YENEEA. In DNA form, the CDR3 reads TGTGCCAGCAGCTTAGGGACAGGGCCCGAGACCCAGTACTTC. Translation gives CASSLGTGPETQYF.

The chain joins TRBV10-3 to TRBJ2-6; no firm D call. V was cut by 8 bases and J by 0 bases, with 11 bases left in between. There are 15 residues in the CDR3. The germline V gene encodes CDR1 ENHRY and CDR2 SYGVKD. The CDR3: CAIGSGISGANVLTF. Here the CDR3 DNA reads TGTGCCATCGGGTCGGGTATCTCTGGGGCCAACGTCCTGACTTTC.

CDR3 nucleotide sequence: TGCAGTGCTAGAGATAGGGCAGGGACCAGTGGCTACACCTTC. Translating gives CSARDRAGTSGYTF. V is TRBV20-1 and J is TRBJ1-2; a possible D gene is TRBD1 (5 bases). CDR3 size: 14 residues. Between the trimmed V and J ends, which lost 0 bases and 7 bases, there was a span of 15 bases. Per germline, CDR1 DFQATT and CDR2 SNEGSKA (reference sequence).

The chain links TRBV4-1 to TRBJ2-2; D is possibly TRBD1 (6 bases). The germline gives CDR1 MGHRA, CDR2 YSYEKL. This CDR3 has 16 amino acids. Trimming stripped 4 bases from V and 0 bases from J, with 12 bases between. The CDR3 DNA reads TGCGCCAGCAGCCCCCTCGGACAGACGAACACCGGGGAGCTGTTTTTT. This translates into CASSPLGQTNTGELFF.

The rearrangement links TRBV5-1 to TRBJ1-2, with TRBD1 matching over 8 bases. The CDR3 sequence is 14 residues long. CDR1 is SGHRS, CDR2 YFSETQ, per germline. With 2 bases clipped from V and 7 bases from J, the junction kept 7 bases outside the gene matches. The CDR3 loop is CASSFPDRASGYTF. The CDR3, as DNA: TGCGCCAGCAGCTTTCCGGACAGGGCGAGTGGCTACACCTTC.

This clonotype was seen only once. The CDR3 loop is CSVGSSHNEQFF. In DNA, the CDR3 is TGCAGCGTTGGGTCCAGCCACAATGAGCAGTTCTTC. V gene TRBV29-1 combines with J gene TRBJ2-1; unclear D gene. This CDR3 is built from 12 residues. With 4 bases removed from V and 5 bases from J, the gap between germline ends came to 9 bases. Germline assignment: CDR1 SQVTM and CDR2 ANQGSEA.

This clonotype was seen once. The chain carries TRBV20-1 and TRBJ2-1; 7 nucleotides align to TRBD2. Germline loops: CDR1 DFQATT, CDR2 SNEGSKA (reference sequence). The CDR3 is 14 amino acids. After removal of 5 bases from V and 0 bases from J, the junction contained 4 bases not matched to a gene. The CDR3 DNA sequence: TGCAGTGCTCAGAGCGGGATCTCCTACAATGAGCAGTTCTTC. Protein product: CSAQSGISYNEQFF.

The gene calls are TRBV29-1 and TRBJ2-4, with TRBD1 as a possible D gene (5 bases). CDR1 and CDR2 from the germline V gene are SQVTM and ANQGSEA. The CDR3 has 14 residues. Trimming removed 3 bases from V and 3 bases from J, with 12 bases in between. CDR3 DNA: TGCAGCGTTGACGGGCAGGGCGACAAAAACATTCAGTACTTC. Its translation is CSVDGQGDKNIQYF.

The chain couples TRBV7-2 to TRBJ2-1; 8 bases are a match to TRBD2. The J segment lost 6 bases and the V segment lost 1 base, leaving 8 bases of the junction unmatched. Per the germline V gene, CDR1 is SGHTA and CDR2 is FQGNSA. The CDR3 has 16 residues. CDR3 residues: CASSLGPRLAPNEQFF. The CDR3 DNA is TGTGCCAGCAGCTTAGGCCCGAGACTAGCGCCCAATGAGCAGTTCTTC.

The chain employs TRBV27 and TRBJ1-5; 7 bases align to TRBD1. V lost 5 bases to trimming and J lost 7 bases; unmatched junction nucleotides: 17. Germline lookup yields CDR1 MNHEY and CDR2 SMNVEV (reference sequence). The CDR3 length is 17 residues. The DNA of the CDR3 is TGTGCCAGCAGTCAGCAACAGGGGAATCACCGGGGCCAGCCCCAGCATTTT. Amino acid sequence: CASSQQQGNHRGQPQHF.

This sequence joins TRBV28 and TRBJ1-5; possibly TRBD1 for D (6 bases). Germline CDR1 reads MDHEN; CDR2 reads SYDVKM. This CDR3 has 15 amino acids. With 0 bases removed from V and 4 bases from J, the gap between germline ends came to 10 bases. This CDR3 reads CASSLWDRVNQPQHF. CDR3 DNA: TGTGCCAGCAGTTTATGGGACAGAGTAAATCAGCCCCAGCATTTT. Combining the CDR3 with reference TRBV28 and TRBJ1-5 gives the whole variable domain DVKVTQSSRYLVKRTGEKVFLECVQDMDHENMFWYRQDPGLGLRLIYFSYDVKMKEKGDIPEGYSVSREKKERFSLILESASTNQTSMYLCASSLWDRVNQPQHFGDGTRLSIL.

This clonotype has only one observation. This chain links TRBV18 with TRBJ2-5, with TRBD2 identical over 7 bases. The CDR3 loop spans 14 amino acids. Germline assignment: CDR1 KGHSH and CDR2 LQKENI. J was trimmed by 4 bases and V by 3 bases; bases with no gene match: 5. CDR3 residues: CASSPRRESETQYF. The CDR3 DNA reads as TGTGCCAGCTCACCGAGGCGGGAGTCAGAGACCCAGTACTTC.

The rearrangement uses TRBV6-1 and TRBJ2-1; maybe TRBD2 (6 bases). CDR3 length: 15 residues. Deletions cut 3 bases from V and 7 bases from J, with 16 bases between. Looked up from germline, CDR1 is MNHNS and CDR2 is SASEGT. The CDR3 sequence: CASSDIAAATNEQFF. The CDR3 DNA is TGTGCCAGCAGTGACATAGCGGCGGCTACGAATGAGCAGTTCTTC.

The rearrangement links TRBV25-1 to TRBJ1-1; D uncertain. Germline V gene data show CDR1 as MGHDK and CDR2 as SYGVNS. V gave up 6 bases and J gave up 1 base, with 9 bases separating them. This CDR3 spans 13 amino acids. Here the CDR3 DNA reads TGTGCCAGCAGGCCGACTGGGAACACTGAAGCTTTCTTT. Translating it yields CASRPTGNTEAFF.

The rearrangement uses TRBV20-1 and TRBJ2-3; 7 positions agree with TRBD2. The V gene's germline CDR1 is DFQATT and CDR2 SNEGSKA (reference sequence). V lost 6 bases to trimming and J lost 2 bases; unmatched junction nucleotides: 14. The CDR3 covers 16 residues. The CDR3 loop reads CSAQGGGDPATDTQYF. The DNA of the CDR3 is TGCAGTGCCCAAGGTGGGGGGGACCCTGCCACAGATACGCAGTATTTT.

This clonotype was recorded once. This chain connects TRBV28 to TRBJ2-7; 7 positions match TRBD2. The CDR3 contains 14 residues. The J segment lost 0 bases and the V segment lost 10 bases, leaving 9 bases of the junction unmatched. CDR1 and CDR2 (germline): MDHEN, SYDVKM. The CDR3 region has the DNA TGTGCCACCGGCGGTGCTAGCGGCTCCTACGAGCAGTACTTC. This encodes CATGGASGSYEQYF.

This chain joins TRBV30 and TRBJ2-7, with 10 bases identical to TRBD2. Per germline, CDR1 GTSNPN and CDR2 SVGIG (reference sequence). The trim removed 3 bases at V and 1 base at J, leaving 6 bases unmatched. The CDR3 extends over 15 amino acids. CDR3 in amino acids: CAWRKRGGVSYEQYF. CDR3 nucleotide sequence: TGTGCCTGGAGGAAGCGGGGGGGCGTATCCTACGAGCAGTACTTC.

The rearrangement links TRBV12-3 or TRBV12-4 to TRBJ1-4; maybe TRBD1 (5 bases). This CDR3 comprises 13 residues. V was cut by 3 bases and J by 7 bases, with 9 bases left in between. DNA of the CDR3: TGTGCCAGCAGTTTCGGGGGTAGTGAAAAACTGTTTTTT. It codes for CASSFGGSEKLFF.

In the case of this clonotype: One end of the junction does not line up with germline, which may come from a read error. The rearrangement joins TRBV12-3 or TRBV12-4 to TRBJ1-2; D remains ambiguous. CDR3 length equals 12 residues. The CDR3 bases are TGTGCCAGCAGTTTAGGTCCAGGCGGACTCGCCTTC. It encodes CASSLGPGGLAF.

The chain links TRBV6-2 or TRBV6-3 to TRBJ1-6; the match to TRBD1 covers 7 bases. V lost 2 bases and J lost 8; bases outside the gene matches: 3. CDR3 length equals 14 residues. The germline CDR1 and CDR2 sequences are MNHEY and SVGEGT. The CDR3 loop reads CASSYRQGDSPLHF. In DNA form, the CDR3 reads TGTGCCAGCAGTTACAGGCAGGGGGATTCACCCCTCCACTTT.

V usage is TRBV7-9 and J usage is TRBJ1-1; 8 nucleotides agree with TRBD1. Unmatched junction bases numbered 3, after V lost 5 bases and J lost 1 base. Germline V CDR1 and CDR2: SEHNR, FQNEAQ (reference sequence). This CDR3 spans 14 amino acids. DNA of the CDR3: TGTGCCAGCAGCCCGGACAGGGCGAACACTGAAGCTTTCTTT. The encoded protein is CASSPDRANTEAFF.

CDR3 region: CASSVTLSGSLDNEQFF. As DNA, the CDR3 is TGTGCCAGCAGCGTAACTCTGAGCGGGAGTCTGGACAATGAGCAGTTCTTC. The chain uses TRBV9 and TRBJ2-1; the match to TRBD2 covers 8 bases. V was clipped by 1 base and J by 5 bases; unmatched bases: 11. CDR1 is SGDLS and CDR2 is YYNGEE in the germline V gene. The CDR3 runs to 17 residues.

The chain joins TRBV28 to TRBJ1-4, with no clear D. Germline CDR1 reads MDHEN; CDR2 reads SYDVKM. The CDR3 is 14 amino acids. V lost 3 bases and J 4 bases, leaving 9 bases between the germline ends. The CDR3 protein is CASSFPGVNEKLFF. The CDR3 DNA reads as TGTGCCAGCAGTTTTCCCGGGGTTAATGAAAAACTGTTTTTT.